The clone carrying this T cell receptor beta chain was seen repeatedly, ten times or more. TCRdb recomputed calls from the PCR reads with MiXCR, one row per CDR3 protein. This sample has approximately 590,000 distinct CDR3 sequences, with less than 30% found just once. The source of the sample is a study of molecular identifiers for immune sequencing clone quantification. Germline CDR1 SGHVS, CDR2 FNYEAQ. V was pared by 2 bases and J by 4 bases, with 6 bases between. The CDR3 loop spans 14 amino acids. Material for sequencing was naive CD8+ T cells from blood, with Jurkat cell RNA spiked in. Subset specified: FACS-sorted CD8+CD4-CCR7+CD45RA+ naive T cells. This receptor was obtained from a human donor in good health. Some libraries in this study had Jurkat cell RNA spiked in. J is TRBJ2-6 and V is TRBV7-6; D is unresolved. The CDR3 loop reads CASSLSRGANVLTF. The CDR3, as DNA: TGTGCCAGCAGCTTAAGCCGAGGGGCCAACGTCCTGACTTTC.